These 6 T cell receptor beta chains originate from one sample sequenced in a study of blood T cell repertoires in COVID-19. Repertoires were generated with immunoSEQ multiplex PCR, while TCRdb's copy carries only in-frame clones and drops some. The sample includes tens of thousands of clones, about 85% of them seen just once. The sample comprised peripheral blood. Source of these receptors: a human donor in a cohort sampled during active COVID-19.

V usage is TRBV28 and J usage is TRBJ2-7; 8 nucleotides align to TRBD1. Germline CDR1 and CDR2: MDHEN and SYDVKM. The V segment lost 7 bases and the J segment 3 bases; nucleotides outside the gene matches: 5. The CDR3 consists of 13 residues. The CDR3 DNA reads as TGTGCCAGCACTCCCAGGGGGCACTACGAGCAGTACTTC. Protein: CASTPRGHYEQYF.

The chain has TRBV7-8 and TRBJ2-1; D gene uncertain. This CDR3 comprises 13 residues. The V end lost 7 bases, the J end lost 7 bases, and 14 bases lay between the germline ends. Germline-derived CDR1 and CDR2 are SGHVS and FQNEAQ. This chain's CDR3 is CASNSPLVNEQFF. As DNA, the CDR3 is TGTGCCAGCAACAGTCCTTTGGTTAATGAGCAGTTCTTC.

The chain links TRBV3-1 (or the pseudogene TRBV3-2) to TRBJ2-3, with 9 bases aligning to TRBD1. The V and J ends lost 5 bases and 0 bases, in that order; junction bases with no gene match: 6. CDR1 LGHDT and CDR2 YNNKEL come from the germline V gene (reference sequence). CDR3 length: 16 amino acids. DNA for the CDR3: TGTGCCAGCAGCACCCGGACAGGGGCGAGCACAGATACGCAGTATTTT. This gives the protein CASSTRTGASTDTQYF.

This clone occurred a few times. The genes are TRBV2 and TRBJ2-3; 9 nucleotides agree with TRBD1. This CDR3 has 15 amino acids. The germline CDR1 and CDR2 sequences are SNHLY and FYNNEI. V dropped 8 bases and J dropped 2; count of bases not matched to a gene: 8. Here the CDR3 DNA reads TGTGCCAGCCGCTGGGGACAGGGTAACACAGATACGCAGTATTTT. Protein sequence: CASRWGQGNTDTQYF.

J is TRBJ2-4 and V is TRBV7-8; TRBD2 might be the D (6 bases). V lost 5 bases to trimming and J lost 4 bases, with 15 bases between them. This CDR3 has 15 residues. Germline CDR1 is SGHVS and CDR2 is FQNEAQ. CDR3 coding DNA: TGTGCCAGCAGCCACGAGGGGAGGAGGAAAAACATTCAGTACTTC. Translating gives CASSHEGRRKNIQYF.

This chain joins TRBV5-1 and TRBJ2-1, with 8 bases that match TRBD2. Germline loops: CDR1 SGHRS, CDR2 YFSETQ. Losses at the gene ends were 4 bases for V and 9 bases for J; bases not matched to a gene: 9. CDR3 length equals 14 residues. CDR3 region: CASSGGTRIGEQFF. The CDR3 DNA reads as TGCGCCAGCAGCGGCGGGACTAGGATCGGTGAGCAGTTCTTC.